This record concerns one T cell receptor beta chain sequence. Its specific antigen is unknown. No per-base quality is available; no much larger clone lies one base away. This entry is derived from a study of PD-L1 blockade in urothelial cancer (dated by TCRdb to about 2017). In the study overall: Every patient began therapy around 2014 and was given atezolizumab 1,200 mg intravenously every 3 weeks. About 90% of the 29 patients were identified as males with urothelial cancer of bladder origin, and a prior smoking history was reported by 18 of 29 patients. Some 30 patients had pretreatment blood TCR-seq, some 25 had at least one posttreatment blood collection, and some 25 had tumor TCR-seq. Patients had an ECOG performance status of 0 or 1 and had received between 0 and 3 prior chemotherapy regimens. Durable clinical benefit was defined as progression-free survival longer than 6 months, and TCR features were also tested against progression-free and overall survival. Whole exome sequencing and RNA sequencing of pretreatment tumors were performed alongside TCR sequencing in the same patients. Blood samples were analyzed 3 weeks after the start of treatment (second dose) and 6 weeks after the start of treatment. Pretreatment tumor samples, along with matched peripheral blood collected serially before and after atezolizumab treatment, underwent TCR sequencing. Blood samples yielded a median of around 140,000 T cells and roughly 80,000 unique TCRs, with median clonality about 0.08. The study, an exploratory multi-omic analysis, examined somatic, immune and clinical correlates of response to PD-L1 blockade with atezolizumab in urothelial cancer. Durable clinical benefit was achieved by nine patients but not by the remaining 20.

CDR1 and CDR2 were assigned from the germline V gene as MNHNS and SASEGT. The CDR3, cysteine through phenylalanine, is 14 amino acids long. Left in the record is the CDR3 DNA by itself, 42 bases read in frame from the first base. Ends trimmed: V by 3 bases, J by 5 bases; bases unmatched to a gene: 2. To estimate absolute template abundance from read counts, synthetic TCR analog templates were spiked into each PCR. TCRbeta CDR3 regions were amplified from genomic DNA with bias-controlled V and J gene primers using the immunoSEQ assay. Sequencing of rearranged TCRbeta segments was performed at approximately 20X coverage. On the study's bioinformatics: Sequencing errors were corrected by clustering, and CDR3s were annotated against IMGT so that V, D and J genes could be assigned. Downstream analyses used only productive TCRbeta rearrangements and left out out-of-frame or stop-codon sequences. Clonality was calculated as one minus the Shannon entropy normalized by the log of the number of unique productive sequences. Clones differing between time points or between blood and tumor were identified by Fisher's exact test with Benjamini-Hochberg correction at adjusted p below 0.01. As stored in TCRdb, this immuneACCESS dataset retains in-frame rearrangements with V and J assigned. A fraction of the clones does not appear; measured against another copy, unresolved V genes explain less than half of the discrepancy, and the remainder lacks a known reason. V, J and clone size reflect that table, while D and trimming were determined from the DNA. This sample comprises around 40,000 clones, about 85% of them detected only once. The top ten hold 2.6% of the sample.

The sample's time point label, decoded: peripheral blood 6 weeks after treatment start. The cohort included about 27 patients with locally advanced or metastatic urothelial carcinoma who were treated at Memorial Sloan Kettering on a trial protocol. Peripheral blood mononuclear cells were collected from each patient pretreatment and during treatment, giving between 1 and 8 total time points per patient. The Qiagen DNeasy Blood extraction kit was used to purify genomic DNA from total PBMCs and tumor samples. PBMCs were collected pretreatment and during treatment, and were isolated and stored as previously described. Overall study outcomes, separate from this receptor: At 3 weeks after the start of treatment, tumor-associated TCR clones in peripheral blood had expanded more in patients with durable benefit (n ≈ 24, p = 0.022). Because the sample size was small (n ≈ 31) and many exploratory analyses were performed, the results are intended to be hypothesis-generating. Improved progression-free and overall survival was found to be associated with pretreatment peripheral blood TCR clonality below the median.

The source material was PBMCs, sampled around atezolizumab (anti-PD-L1) treatment. This chain is built from TRBV6-1 and TRBJ1-5, with 9 bases matching TRBD1. The TCR sequence derives from a man in his 70s with urothelial cancer. The CDR3 has the sequence CASSDRDRDQPQHF. The bases are TGTGCCAGCAGTGATCGGGACAGGGATCAGCCCCAGCATTTT.